This T cell receptor (beta chain) was sequenced for a study of molecular identifiers for immune sequencing clone quantification. The study's findings and limits: It was shown that clones above 20 RNA copies held over 99% of effector molecules, but under 1% in naive cells. With a barcode shared among identical TCR molecules, highly expanded clone sizes could be underestimated.

One entry per CDR3 protein results from TCRdb running MiXCR on the PCR reads. The sample yields about 640,000 distinct CDR3 sequences, around 20% seen once. This clonotype was seen repeatedly, ten times or more. The target antigen is unknown. The CDR3 is 15 residues long. From germline, CDR1 is SGHDN and CDR2 FVKESK. The V segment lost 1 base and the J segment 2 bases; nucleotides outside the gene matches: 5. The authors gated naive CD8 T cells as CD8+CD4-CCR7+CD45RA+ for sorting. J is TRBJ2-7 and V is TRBV14; 7 nucleotides line up with TRBD2. The receptor was isolated from a human donor in good health. Some libraries in this study had Jurkat cell RNA spiked in. The source material was naive CD8+ T cells from blood, with Jurkat cell RNA spiked in. Specified subset: FACS-sorted CD8+CD4-CCR7+CD45RA+ naive T cells. CDR3 region: CASSQGLAVTYEQYF. DNA for the CDR3: TGTGCCAGCAGCCAAGGGCTAGCGGTAACCTACGAGCAGTACTTC.